This TCR beta chain was recorded in a study of T cell repertoires in cytomegalovirus infection. This clonotype was observed many times. Its antigen is unidentified. TCRdb ran MiXCR on the reads and lists one entry per CDR3 protein. Of about 110,000 distinct CDR3 sequences detected, over 40% appear once; the ten largest clones hold 74%. The CDR3 sequence is 17 residues long. Germline CDR1 is SGHTA and CDR2 is FQGNSA. With 5 bases removed from V and 5 bases from J, the gap between germline ends came to 25 bases. The starting material was CD8+ T cells from cultured PBMCs, obtained from culture after CMV antigen stimulation. V is TRBV7-2 and J is TRBJ2-7, with D maybe TRBD2 (7 bases). The receptor was isolated from a human donor in good health (CMV status not recorded). Some clones in this sample may be carry-over from other donors' samples. The CDR3 protein is CASSPGWGGPAEDEQYF. CDR3 DNA: TGTGCCAGCAGCCCTGGGTGGGGGGGGCCGGCAGAGGACGAGCAGTACTTC.